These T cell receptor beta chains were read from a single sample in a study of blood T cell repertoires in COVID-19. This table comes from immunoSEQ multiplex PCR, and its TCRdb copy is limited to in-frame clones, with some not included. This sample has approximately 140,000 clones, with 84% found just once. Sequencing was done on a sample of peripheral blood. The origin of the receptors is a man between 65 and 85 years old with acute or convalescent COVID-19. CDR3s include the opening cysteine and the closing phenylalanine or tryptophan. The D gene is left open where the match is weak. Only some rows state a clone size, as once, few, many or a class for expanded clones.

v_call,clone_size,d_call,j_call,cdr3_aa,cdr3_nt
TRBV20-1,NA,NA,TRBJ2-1,CSASSWGQTYNEQFF,TGCAGTGCTAGTTCCTGGGGCCAAACCTACAATGAGCAGTTCTTC
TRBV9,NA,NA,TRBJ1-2,CASSVVQASYGYTF,TGTGCCAGCAGCGTAGTTCAGGCCTCCTATGGCTACACCTTC
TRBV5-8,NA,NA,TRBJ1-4,CASTPMPGDDEKLFF,TGTGCCAGCACCCCCATGCCAGGGGACGATGAAAAACTGTTTTTT
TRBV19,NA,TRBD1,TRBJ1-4,CASTQWGQQQELFF,TGTGCCAGTACTCAGTGGGGACAGCAGCAGGAACTGTTTTTT
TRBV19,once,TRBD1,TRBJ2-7,CASSPGTGGGYEQYF,TGTGCCAGTAGTCCCGGGACAGGGGGCGGGTACGAGCAGTACTTC
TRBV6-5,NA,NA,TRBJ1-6,CASTHGTSYNSPLHF,TGTGCCAGCACCCATGGGACATCCTATAATTCACCCCTCCACTTT
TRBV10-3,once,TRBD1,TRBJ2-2,CAAGKDRDATGELFF,TGTGCCGCCGGGAAGGACAGGGATGCCACCGGGGAGCTGTTTTTT
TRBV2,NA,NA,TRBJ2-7,CASSERLAAYEQYF,TGTGCCAGCAGTGAACGGCTAGCCGCCTACGAGCAGTACTTC
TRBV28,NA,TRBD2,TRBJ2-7,CASSLRYPGGSYEQYF,TGTGCCAGCAGTTTACGTTATCCGGGAGGGAGCTACGAGCAGTACTTC
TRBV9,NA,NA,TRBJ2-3,CASSVLQGGTDTQYF,TGTGCCAGCAGCGTCCTACAGGGCGGGACAGATACGCAGTATTTT
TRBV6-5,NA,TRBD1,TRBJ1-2,CASSYSRQGQNGYTF,TGTGCCAGCAGTTACTCGAGACAGGGGCAGAATGGCTACACCTTC
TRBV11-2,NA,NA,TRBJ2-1,CASSHQGRFQFF,TGTGCCAGCAGCCATCAGGGGCGGTTTCAGTTCTTC
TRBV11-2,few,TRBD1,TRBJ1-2,CASASGGGLYYGYTF,TGTGCCAGCGCGTCAGGAGGGGGCCTTTACTATGGCTACACCTTC
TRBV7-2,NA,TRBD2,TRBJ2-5,CASSPPGLAGQETQYF,TGTGCCAGCAGCCCGCCCGGACTAGCGGGGCAAGAGACCCAGTACTTC
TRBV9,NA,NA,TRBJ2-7,CASSSQGGPYEQYF,TGTGCCAGCAGCTCCCAGGGGGGACCCTACGAGCAGTACTTC
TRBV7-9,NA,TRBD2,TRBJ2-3,CASSFSGVGTDTQYF,TGTGCCAGCAGCTTCAGCGGGGTTGGCACAGATACGCAGTATTTT